The T cell receptor (beta chain) described here comes from a study of blood T cell repertoires in COVID-19. Using immunoSEQ multiplex PCR, the repertoire was profiled, and TCRdb retains in-frame clones only, with some absent. This table holds about 75,000 clones, 80% to 90% found once. Trimming shortened V by 1 base and J by 1 base, and 4 bases separated the two germline ends. The CDR3 totals 13 residues. CDR1 is SGHAT, CDR2 FQNNGV, per germline. The clonotype originates from a woman aged 45-65 years with acute or convalescent COVID-19. The sequencing sample was made of peripheral blood. The chain has TRBV11-2 and TRBJ1-1, with D unresolved. The CDR3 DNA reads as TGTGCCAGCAGCTTAGGACAGAACACTGAAGCTTTCTTT. This codes for CASSLGQNTEAFF.